This is a list of T cell receptor beta chains from one sample in a study of spatial heterogeneity in lung cancer. TCRdb used MiXCR to reprocess the 5' RACE reads, holding one entry per CDR3 protein. The sample records over 45,000 distinct CDR3 sequences, approximately 12% being singletons. The source material was PBMCs, sampled at follow-up. Receptors originate from a male donor with early-stage non-small cell lung cancer. Both conserved end residues are part of each CDR3. The D gene is left open where the match is weak. The size of a clone is reported for some rows only, either as once, few or many, or as a class for expanded clones.

>TRBV5-1|-|TRBJ2-3|many
CASSLQGTSTDTQYF
TGCGCCAGCAGCTTGCAGGGGACTAGCACAGATACGCAGTATTTT
>TRBV9|-|TRBJ2-2|-
CASSVRGNTGELFF
TGTGCCAGCAGCGTAAGGGGCAACACCGGGGAGCTGTTTTTT
>TRBV27|TRBD1|TRBJ2-7|many
CASSLGQAHEQYF
TGTGCCAGCAGTTTGGGACAGGCCCACGAGCAGTACTTC
>TRBV7-2|-|TRBJ1-4|-
CASSLAPRGEKLFF
TGTGCCAGCAGCTTAGCGCCCCGTGGAGAAAAACTGTTTTTT
>TRBV19|-|TRBJ1-5|many
CASNQAPFSNQPQHF
TGTGCCAGTAACCAGGCCCCCTTTTCAAATCAGCCCCAGCATTTT
>TRBV5-5|TRBD1|TRBJ1-1|-
CASSLDHRGLNEAFF
TGTGCCAGCAGCTTGGACCACAGGGGGCTTAATGAAGCTTTCTTT
>TRBV7-2|-|TRBJ2-7|many
CASSLDDSPSYEQYF
TGTGCCAGCAGCTTAGACGACAGTCCCTCCTACGAGCAGTACTTC
>TRBV2|TRBD2|TRBJ2-7|many
CASKAGTSVYEQYF
TGTGCCAGCAAAGCCGGGACTAGCGTCTACGAGCAGTACTTC
>TRBV4-3|TRBD1|TRBJ1-1|-
CASSQAVGQGGTEAFF
TGCGCCAGCAGCCAAGCCGTGGGACAGGGTGGGACTGAAGCTTTCTTT
>TRBV19|TRBD1|TRBJ1-2|many
CASSGFSTGNTRYGYTF
TGTGCCAGTAGTGGATTCTCGACAGGGAATACCCGTTATGGCTACACCTTC
>TRBV7-2|-|TRBJ2-7|few
CASSSQGSVSLYEQYF
TGTGCCAGCAGCTCCCAGGGGTCTGTATCCTTATACGAGCAGTACTTC
>TRBV5-1|-|TRBJ2-7|-
CASSGQFYEQYF
TGCGCCAGCAGCGGACAGTTTTACGAGCAGTACTTC
>TRBV7-9|-|TRBJ2-7|few
CASSPTVSSYEQYF
TGTGCCAGCAGCCCGACCGTCAGCTCCTACGAGCAGTACTTC
>TRBV7-2|TRBD2|TRBJ2-5|many
CASSLVPAGGPETQYF
TGTGCCAGCAGCTTAGTCCCAGCGGGAGGGCCTGAGACCCAGTACTTC
>TRBV30|-|TRBJ1-2|many
CAWSVRRTSNYGYTF
TGTGCCTGGAGTGTACGGAGGACATCTAACTATGGCTACACCTTC
>TRBV12-3/TRBV12-4|-|TRBJ1-3|-
CASSLRDTGNTIYF
TGTGCCAGCAGCCTCCGGGACACTGGAAACACCATATATTTT
>TRBV11-2|-|TRBJ1-4|few
CASSSGRAGEKLFF
TGTGCCAGCAGCTCCGGAAGGGCTGGTGAAAAACTGTTTTTT
>TRBV5-4|-|TRBJ2-1|many
CASSLNNEQFF
TGTGCCAGCAGCCTGAATAATGAGCAGTTCTTC
>TRBV12-3/TRBV12-4|-|TRBJ2-2|-
CASSSYGELFF
TGTGCCAGCAGTTCCTACGGGGAGCTGTTTTTT
>TRBV3-1|-|TRBJ1-2|many
CASSQGSHQTYGYTF
TGTGCCAGCAGCCAAGGATCCCACCAGACCTATGGCTACACCTTC
>TRBV11-2|TRBD2|TRBJ2-7|-
CASSLDTSGFYEQYF
TGTGCCAGCAGCTTAGATACTAGCGGGTTCTACGAGCAGTACTTC
>TRBV4-3|TRBD2|TRBJ2-3|many
CASSQEGGAGGGDTQYF
TGCGCCAGCAGCCAAGAAGGAGGAGCGGGGGGTGGGGATACGCAGTATTTT
>TRBV19|-|TRBJ1-1|many
CASSIGEWRMTEAFF
TGTGCCAGTAGTATTGGAGAATGGCGGATGACTGAAGCTTTCTTT
>TRBV6-2/TRBV6-3|TRBD2|TRBJ2-7|-
CASSTSGYEQYF
TGTGCCAGCAGTACTAGCGGCTACGAGCAGTACTTC
>TRBV7-2|-|TRBJ2-7|many
CASSPTTGGSYEQYF
TGTGCCAGCAGCCCAACAACGGGGGGCAGCTACGAGCAGTACTTC
>TRBV28|TRBD1|TRBJ1-6|-
CASSLRQGSTSPLHF
TGTGCCAGCAGTTTACGACAGGGAAGTACTTCACCCCTCCACTTT
>TRBV12-3/TRBV12-4|TRBD2|TRBJ2-5|many
CASRTSGTQETQYF
TGTGCCAGCAGAACTAGCGGCACCCAAGAGACCCAGTACTTC
>TRBV7-6|-|TRBJ1-1|few
CASSLLGRWEQSNTEAFF
TGTGCCAGCAGCTTACTTGGGAGGTGGGAACAGTCGAACACTGAAGCTTTCTTT
>TRBV7-2|-|TRBJ1-2|-
CASSLEIGGYGYTF
TGTGCCAGCAGCTTAGAAATCGGGGGCTATGGCTACACCTTC
>TRBV12-3/TRBV12-4|-|TRBJ2-7|many
CASSLSGLVGYEQYF
TGTGCCAGCAGTTTATCAGGGTTGGTCGGCTACGAGCAGTACTTC
>TRBV7-2|-|TRBJ1-1|medium-sized
CASSLGTVEAFF
TGTGCCAGCAGCCTGGGGACCGTTGAAGCTTTCTTT
>TRBV18|TRBD1|TRBJ1-2|many
CASSTRQGDDGYTF
TGTGCCAGCTCAACTCGACAGGGCGATGATGGCTACACCTTC
>TRBV4-3|-|TRBJ2-7|-
CASSQDWGYEQYF
TGCGCCAGCAGCCAAGACTGGGGTTACGAGCAGTACTTC
>TRBV12-3/TRBV12-4|-|TRBJ1-2|-
CASSQPGQTYGYTF
TGTGCCAGCAGCCAACCGGGACAAACCTATGGCTACACCTTC
>TRBV5-4|TRBD1|TRBJ2-5|many
CASNANTGGTQETQYF
TGTGCCAGCAACGCGAATACAGGGGGGACCCAAGAGACCCAGTACTTC
>TRBV19|-|TRBJ2-2|many
CASRGGVTGELFF
TGTGCCTCGCGAGGAGGGGTGACCGGGGAGCTGTTTTTT
>TRBV6-5|-|TRBJ2-5|few
CASTNRYQETQYF
TGTGCCAGCACCAACCGGTATCAAGAGACCCAGTACTTC
>TRBV29-1|TRBD1|TRBJ2-5|-
CSVVFPGQGDQETQYF
TGCAGCGTTGTATTCCCTGGACAGGGGGATCAAGAGACCCAGTACTTC
>TRBV7-3|TRBD1|TRBJ1-1|many
CASSLQGRTGTEAFF
TGTGCCAGCAGCTTACAAGGTCGGACAGGGACTGAAGCTTTCTTT
>TRBV19|TRBD2|TRBJ2-3|-
CASSGLAGPSTDTQYF
TGTGCCAGTTCGGGACTAGCGGGACCGAGCACAGATACGCAGTATTTT
>TRBV7-2|-|TRBJ2-1|once
CASSAAERYNEQFF
TGTGCCAGCAGCGCAGCGGAAAGATACAATGAGCAGTTCTTC
>TRBV12-3/TRBV12-4|TRBD2|TRBJ2-3|-
CASSPVAGGDTDTQYF
TGTGCCAGCAGTCCCGTAGCGGGAGGGGACACAGATACGCAGTATTTT
>TRBV29-1|-|TRBJ1-2|many
CSVRRGNPILGYTF
TGCAGCGTCAGGAGGGGGAACCCTATTCTGGGCTACACCTTC
>TRBV18|-|TRBJ2-2|many
CASSPRNSDPTGELFF
TGTGCCAGCTCACCACGAAACTCCGACCCCACTGGGGAGCTGTTTTTT
>TRBV7-3|-|TRBJ2-2|many
CASSTGTPNTGELFF
TGTGCCAGCAGCACCGGGACGCCCAACACCGGGGAGCTGTTTTTT
>TRBV20-1|TRBD2|TRBJ2-7|many
CSAGPGTSGRNSYEQYF
TGCAGTGCTGGTCCCGGGACTAGCGGGAGAAACAGCTACGAGCAGTACTTC
>TRBV20-1|-|TRBJ1-1|many
CSARHPNTEAFF
TGCAGTGCTAGACACCCGAACACTGAAGCTTTCTTT
>TRBV28|TRBD1|TRBJ1-5|-
CASSSRTGSDQPQHF
TGTGCCAGCAGTTCTCGGACAGGGAGTGATCAGCCCCAGCATTTT
>TRBV19|TRBD1|TRBJ1-5|many
CASRPGQRNQPQHF
TGTGCCAGTAGGCCGGGACAGAGAAATCAGCCCCAGCATTTT
>TRBV4-3|-|TRBJ1-6|-
CASSQDPNSYSPLHF
TGCGCCAGCAGCCAAGACCCCAACTCGTATTCACCCCTCCACTTT
>TRBV30|TRBD2|TRBJ2-2|many
CAGWEGGPVGELFF
TGTGCCGGATGGGAGGGAGGGCCGGTCGGGGAGCTGTTTTTT
>TRBV20-1|TRBD1|TRBJ1-5|-
CSATPGQINQPQHF
TGCAGTGCTACCCCGGGACAGATCAATCAGCCCCAGCATTTT
>TRBV20-1|TRBD1|TRBJ2-3|few
CSAPDRGGTDTQYF
TGCAGTGCGCCTGACAGGGGCGGGACAGATACGCAGTATTTT